The present T cell receptor beta chain was sequenced within a study of T-cell reconstitution after alpha-beta-depleted transplantation in children. General observations from the study: At one year after transplant, newly produced T cells mostly accounted for T-cell counts and diversity. Reportedly, roughly two months post-transplant, alpha-beta T cells arose from several hundred expanded graft clones. Where some patients showed high TCRbeta diversity at day 60, it came from recipient T cells and thymic progenitors that had survived.

A library of TCRbeta sequences, prepared with unique molecular identifiers, was generated. TCRdb used MiXCR to reprocess the PCR reads, holding one entry per CDR3 protein. Here the sample spans over 90,000 distinct CDR3 sequences, about 8% being singletons. This clonotype was picked up many times. Its antigen is as yet unknown. Germline V CDR1 and CDR2: DFQATT, SNEGSKA (reference sequence). Trimming cost V 6 bases and J 6 bases, with 11 bases left between them. The CDR3 has 11 residues. This specimen was PBMCs, taken before TCRalphabeta/CD19-depleted stem cell transplant. V gene TRBV20-1 combines with J gene TRBJ1-1; no clear D. The sequence came from a boy between 2 and 10 years old with acute lymphoblastic leukemia, due to receive a stem cell transplant. CDR3 bases: TGCAGTGCAAGGAGGCAGGCTGAAGCTTTCTTT. Translating it yields CSARRQAEAFF.